These T cell receptor beta chains were read from a single sample in a study of cytomegalovirus exposure and HLA in healthy donors. TCRdb's table, derived via immunoSEQ multiplex PCR, lists solely in-frame clones and lacks some. This table holds approximately 200,000 clones, roughly 80% found once. Input material: PBMCs. The receptors come from a woman aged 30 to 39 in good health and CMV-seropositive. CDR3s include the opening cysteine and the closing phenylalanine or tryptophan. Fields, in order: J gene, D gene, clone size, V gene, CDR3 DNA, CDR3 protein. D genes are given only for firm matches. Not every row has a clone size; where given, it reads once, few, many or a size class.

j_call: TRBJ2-7
d_call: NA
clone_size: NA
v_call: TRBV11-3
cdr3_nt: TGTGCCAGCAGCTCGGACAACGTCGAGCAGTACTTC
cdr3_aa: CASSSDNVEQYF

j_call: TRBJ1-2
d_call: NA
clone_size: NA
v_call: TRBV5-8
cdr3_nt: TGTGCCAGCAGCTTGTGGGGCAACTATGGCTACACCTTC
cdr3_aa: CASSLWGNYGYTF

j_call: TRBJ1-1
d_call: NA
clone_size: NA
v_call: TRBV4-3
cdr3_nt: TGCGCCAGCAGCCAAGTAATGTCGGCTGAAGCTTTCTTT
cdr3_aa: CASSQVMSAEAFF

j_call: TRBJ1-3
d_call: NA
clone_size: NA
v_call: TRBV7-8
cdr3_nt: TGTGCCAGCAGCTTAGCCACCCGCGAAAGAAACACCATATATTTT
cdr3_aa: CASSLATRERNTIYF

j_call: TRBJ2-7
d_call: TRBD1
clone_size: NA
v_call: TRBV2
cdr3_nt: TGTGCCAGCACCCCCGGGACAGCCTACGAGCAGTACTTC
cdr3_aa: CASTPGTAYEQYF

j_call: TRBJ1-1
d_call: NA
clone_size: NA
v_call: TRBV5-6
cdr3_nt: TGTGCCAGCAGCTCGACCGCGGGAGGGGTCGTATGTGAAGCTTTCTTT
cdr3_aa: CASSSTAGGVVCEAFF

j_call: TRBJ1-1
d_call: NA
clone_size: NA
v_call: TRBV4-1
cdr3_nt: TGCGCCAGCAGCCTCGTCGGGGAAAGTGCGGCTTTCTTT
cdr3_aa: CASSLVGESAAFF

j_call: TRBJ1-4
d_call: NA
clone_size: once
v_call: TRBV2
cdr3_nt: TGTGCCAGCAGTGAAGCGGGGGGATTATCCTCTGAAAAACTGTTTTTT
cdr3_aa: CASSEAGGLSSEKLFF

j_call: TRBJ2-5
d_call: TRBD2
clone_size: NA
v_call: TRBV11-2
cdr3_nt: TGTGCCAGCAGCTTAGTATCCGCTAGCGGGGACAAGACCCAGTACTTC
cdr3_aa: CASSLVSASGDKTQYF

j_call: TRBJ1-2
d_call: NA
clone_size: NA
v_call: TRBV19
cdr3_nt: TGTGCCAGTAGGTATTTGACAGCGTCCAACTATGGCTACACCTTC
cdr3_aa: CASRYLTASNYGYTF

j_call: TRBJ1-1
d_call: NA
clone_size: NA
v_call: TRBV6-6
cdr3_nt: TGTGCCAGCAGTTACACCGGGGGGTCCCCGAAAGCTTTCTTT
cdr3_aa: CASSYTGGSPKAFF

j_call: TRBJ2-1
d_call: NA
clone_size: NA
v_call: TRBV5-1
cdr3_nt: TGCGCCAGCAAAGGGGATTCTTACAATGAGCAGTTCTTC
cdr3_aa: CASKGDSYNEQFF

j_call: TRBJ1-1
d_call: NA
clone_size: NA
v_call: TRBV7-2
cdr3_nt: TGTGCCAGCAGCTTAGGAGCGGGACCCGTTAGGGAAGCTTTCTTT
cdr3_aa: CASSLGAGPVREAFF

j_call: TRBJ2-1
d_call: TRBD2
clone_size: NA
v_call: TRBV9
cdr3_nt: TGTGCCAGCAGCGGATACTACGGACTAGCGGGGGAGCTCTCCTACAATGAGCAGTTCTTC
cdr3_aa: CASSGYYGLAGELSYNEQFF

j_call: TRBJ2-3
d_call: NA
clone_size: NA
v_call: TRBV5-4
cdr3_nt: TGTGCCAGCAGCCCCGTAGCAGAGGATACGCAGTATTTT
cdr3_aa: CASSPVAEDTQYF

j_call: TRBJ1-2
d_call: NA
clone_size: NA
v_call: TRBV7-9
cdr3_nt: TGTGCCAGCAGCTCGCAAACAGGGACTAACTATGGCTACACCTTC
cdr3_aa: CASSSQTGTNYGYTF

j_call: TRBJ1-4
d_call: TRBD1
clone_size: few
v_call: TRBV5-1
cdr3_nt: TGCGCCAGCAGCTCCGGGGAGAGGCGACAGGGGCCAGGGGAAAAACTGTTTTTT
cdr3_aa: CASSSGERRQGPGEKLFF

j_call: TRBJ1-1
d_call: NA
clone_size: NA
v_call: TRBV2
cdr3_nt: TGTGCCAGCAGTGGACAGCACACTGAAGCTTTCTTT
cdr3_aa: CASSGQHTEAFF

j_call: TRBJ2-2
d_call: TRBD1
clone_size: NA
v_call: TRBV4-2
cdr3_nt: TGTGCCAGCAGCCAACTTGGACAGGGCTCCGGGGAGCTGTTTTTT
cdr3_aa: CASSQLGQGSGELFF

j_call: TRBJ2-7
d_call: NA
clone_size: NA
v_call: TRBV2
cdr3_nt: TGTGCCAGCAGCGCGGACAGCGCACAGTACTTC
cdr3_aa: CASSADSAQYF

j_call: TRBJ2-7
d_call: NA
clone_size: NA
v_call: TRBV10-3
cdr3_nt: TGTGCCATCAGTGTAACCCGCCGGGACACTAACTACGAGCAGTACTTC
cdr3_aa: CAISVTRRDTNYEQYF

j_call: TRBJ2-7
d_call: TRBD1
clone_size: NA
v_call: TRBV10-1
cdr3_nt: TGCGCCAGCAGTATGACAGGGGCGTTCGGGGAGCAGTACTTC
cdr3_aa: CASSMTGAFGEQYF